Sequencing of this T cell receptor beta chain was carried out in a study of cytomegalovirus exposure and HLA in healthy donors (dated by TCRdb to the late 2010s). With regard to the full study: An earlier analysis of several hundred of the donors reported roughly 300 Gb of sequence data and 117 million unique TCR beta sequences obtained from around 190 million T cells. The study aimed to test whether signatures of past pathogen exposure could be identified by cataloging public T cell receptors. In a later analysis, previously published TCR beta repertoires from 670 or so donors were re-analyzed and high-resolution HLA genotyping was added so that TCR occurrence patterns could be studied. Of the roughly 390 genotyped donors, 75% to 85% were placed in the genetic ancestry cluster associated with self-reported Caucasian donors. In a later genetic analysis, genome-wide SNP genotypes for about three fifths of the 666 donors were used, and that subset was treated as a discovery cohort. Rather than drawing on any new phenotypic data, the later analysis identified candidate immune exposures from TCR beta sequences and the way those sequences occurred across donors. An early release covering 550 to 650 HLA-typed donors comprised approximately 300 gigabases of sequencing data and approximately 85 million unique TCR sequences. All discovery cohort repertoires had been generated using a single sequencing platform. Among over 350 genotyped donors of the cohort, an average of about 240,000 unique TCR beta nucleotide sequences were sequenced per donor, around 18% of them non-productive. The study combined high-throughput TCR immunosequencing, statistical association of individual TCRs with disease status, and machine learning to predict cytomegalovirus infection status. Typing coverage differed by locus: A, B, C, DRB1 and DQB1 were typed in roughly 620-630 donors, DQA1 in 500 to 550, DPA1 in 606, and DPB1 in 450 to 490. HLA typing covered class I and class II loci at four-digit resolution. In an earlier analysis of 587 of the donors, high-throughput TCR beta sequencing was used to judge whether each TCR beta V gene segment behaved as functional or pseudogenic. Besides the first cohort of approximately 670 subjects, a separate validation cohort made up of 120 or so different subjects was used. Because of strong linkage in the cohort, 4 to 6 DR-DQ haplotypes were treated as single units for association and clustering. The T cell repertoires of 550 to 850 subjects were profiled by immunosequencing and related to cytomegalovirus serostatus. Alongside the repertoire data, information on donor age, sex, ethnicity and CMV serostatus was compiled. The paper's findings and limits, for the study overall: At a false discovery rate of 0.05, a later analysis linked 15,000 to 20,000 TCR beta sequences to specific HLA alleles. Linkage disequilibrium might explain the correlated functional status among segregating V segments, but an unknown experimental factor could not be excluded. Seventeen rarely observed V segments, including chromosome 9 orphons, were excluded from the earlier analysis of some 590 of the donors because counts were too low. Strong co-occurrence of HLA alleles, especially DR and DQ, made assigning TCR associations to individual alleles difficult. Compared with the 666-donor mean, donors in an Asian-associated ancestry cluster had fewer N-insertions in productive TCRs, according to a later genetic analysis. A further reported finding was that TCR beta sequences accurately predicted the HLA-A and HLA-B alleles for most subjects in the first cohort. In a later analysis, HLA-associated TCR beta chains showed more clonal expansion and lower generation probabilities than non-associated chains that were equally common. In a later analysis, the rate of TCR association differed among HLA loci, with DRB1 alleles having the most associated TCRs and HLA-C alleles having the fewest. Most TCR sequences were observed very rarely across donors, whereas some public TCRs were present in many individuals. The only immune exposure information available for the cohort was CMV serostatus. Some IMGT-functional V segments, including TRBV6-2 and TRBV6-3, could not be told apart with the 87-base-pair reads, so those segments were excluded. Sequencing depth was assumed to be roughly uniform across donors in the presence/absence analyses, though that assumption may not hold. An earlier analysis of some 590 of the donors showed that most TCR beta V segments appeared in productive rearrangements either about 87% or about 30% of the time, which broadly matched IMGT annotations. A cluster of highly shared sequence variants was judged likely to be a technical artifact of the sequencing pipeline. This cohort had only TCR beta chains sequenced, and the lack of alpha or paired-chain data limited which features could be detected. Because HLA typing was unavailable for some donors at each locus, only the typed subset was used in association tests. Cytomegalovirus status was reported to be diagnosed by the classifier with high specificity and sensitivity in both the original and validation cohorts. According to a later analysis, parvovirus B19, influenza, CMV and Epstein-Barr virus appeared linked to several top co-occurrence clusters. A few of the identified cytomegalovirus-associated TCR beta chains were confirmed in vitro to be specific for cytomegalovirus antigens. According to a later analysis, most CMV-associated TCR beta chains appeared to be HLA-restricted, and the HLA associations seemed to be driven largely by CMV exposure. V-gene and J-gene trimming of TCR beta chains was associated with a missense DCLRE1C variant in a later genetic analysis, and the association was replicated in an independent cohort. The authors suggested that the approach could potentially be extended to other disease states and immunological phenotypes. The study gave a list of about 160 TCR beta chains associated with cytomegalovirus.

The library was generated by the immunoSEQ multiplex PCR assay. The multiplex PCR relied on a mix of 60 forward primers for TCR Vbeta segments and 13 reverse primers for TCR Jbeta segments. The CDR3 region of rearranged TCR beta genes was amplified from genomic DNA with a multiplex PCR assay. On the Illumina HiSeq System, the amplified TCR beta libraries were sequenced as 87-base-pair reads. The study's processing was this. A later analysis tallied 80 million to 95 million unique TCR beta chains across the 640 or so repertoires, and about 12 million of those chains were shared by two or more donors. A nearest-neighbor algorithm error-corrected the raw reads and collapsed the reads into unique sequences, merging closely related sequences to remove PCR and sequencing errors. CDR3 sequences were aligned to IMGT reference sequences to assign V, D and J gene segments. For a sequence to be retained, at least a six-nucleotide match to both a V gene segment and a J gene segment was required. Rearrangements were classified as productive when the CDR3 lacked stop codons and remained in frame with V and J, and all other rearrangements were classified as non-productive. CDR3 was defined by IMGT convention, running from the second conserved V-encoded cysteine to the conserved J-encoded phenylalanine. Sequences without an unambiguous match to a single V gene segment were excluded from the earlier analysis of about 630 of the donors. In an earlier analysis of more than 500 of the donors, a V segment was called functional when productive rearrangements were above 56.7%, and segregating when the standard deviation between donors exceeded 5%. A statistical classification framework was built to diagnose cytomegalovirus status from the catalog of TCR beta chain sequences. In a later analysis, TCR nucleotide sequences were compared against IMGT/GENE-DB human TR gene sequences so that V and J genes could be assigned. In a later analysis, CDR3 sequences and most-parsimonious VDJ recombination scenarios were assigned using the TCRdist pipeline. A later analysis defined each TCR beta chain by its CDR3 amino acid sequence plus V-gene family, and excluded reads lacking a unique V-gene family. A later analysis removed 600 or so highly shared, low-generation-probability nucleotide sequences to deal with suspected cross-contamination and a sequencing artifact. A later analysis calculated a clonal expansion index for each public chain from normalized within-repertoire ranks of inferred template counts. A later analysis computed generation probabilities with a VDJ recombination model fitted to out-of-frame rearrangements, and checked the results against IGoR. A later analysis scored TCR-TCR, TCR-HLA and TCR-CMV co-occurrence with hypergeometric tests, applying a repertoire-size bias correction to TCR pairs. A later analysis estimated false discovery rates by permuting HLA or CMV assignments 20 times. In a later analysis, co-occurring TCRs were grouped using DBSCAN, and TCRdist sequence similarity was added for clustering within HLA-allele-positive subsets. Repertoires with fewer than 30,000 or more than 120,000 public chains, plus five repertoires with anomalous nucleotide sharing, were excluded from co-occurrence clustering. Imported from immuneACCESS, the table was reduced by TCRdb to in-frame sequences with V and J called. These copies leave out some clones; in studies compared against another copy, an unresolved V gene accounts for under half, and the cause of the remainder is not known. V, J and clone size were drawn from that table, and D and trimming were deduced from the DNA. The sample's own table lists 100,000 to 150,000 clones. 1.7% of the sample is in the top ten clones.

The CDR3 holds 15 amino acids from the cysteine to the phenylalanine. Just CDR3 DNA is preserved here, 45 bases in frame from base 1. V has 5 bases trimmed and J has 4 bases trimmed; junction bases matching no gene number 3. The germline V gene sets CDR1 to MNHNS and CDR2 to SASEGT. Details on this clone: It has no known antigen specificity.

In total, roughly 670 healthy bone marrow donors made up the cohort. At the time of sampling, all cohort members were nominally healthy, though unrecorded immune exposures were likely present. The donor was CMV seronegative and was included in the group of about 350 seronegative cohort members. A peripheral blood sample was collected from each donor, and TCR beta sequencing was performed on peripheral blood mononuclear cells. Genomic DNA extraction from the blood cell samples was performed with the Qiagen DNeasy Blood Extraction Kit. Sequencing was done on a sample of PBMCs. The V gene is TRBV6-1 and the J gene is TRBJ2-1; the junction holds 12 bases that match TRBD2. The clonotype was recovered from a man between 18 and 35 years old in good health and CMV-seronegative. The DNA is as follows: TGTGCCAGCAGTAGGACTAGCGGGGAGTACAATGAGCAGTTCTTC. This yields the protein CASSRTSGEYNEQFF.